This T cell receptor beta chain appears in the sequencing data of a study of blood T cell repertoires in COVID-19. Study as a whole: Whether acute or convalescent, the COVID-19 samples came from the United States, Italy and Spain. PBMCs, B-cell-depleted T cells, or T cells were the source of the cDNA or gDNA that made up the material.

Original methodology: Amplification from reference gene primers served as the basis for estimated nucleated cell counts. The table came from immunoSEQ multiplex PCR; TCRdb's copy has only in-frame clones and leaves some out. The D gene and trimming were derived from the DNA, and the V and J assignments and clone size from that table. The sample lists 130,000 or so clones; approximately 86% were seen once. V lost 5 bases to trimming and J lost 6 bases; unmatched junction nucleotides: 5. CDR3 length: 13 amino acids. Germline CDR1 SGHKS, CDR2 YYEKEE (reference sequence). The TCR was taken from a woman in her fifties or sixties with acute or convalescent COVID-19. What was sequenced was peripheral blood. V is TRBV5-5 and J is TRBJ2-4, with TRBD2 matching 7 bases. CDR3 sequence: CASSSPGGNIQYF. DNA of the CDR3: TGTGCCAGCAGTTCCCCGGGGGGAAACATTCAGTACTTC. The variable domain in full, with the rest retrieved from reference TRBV5-5 and TRBJ2-4, is DAGVTQSPTHLIKTRGQQVTLRCSPISGHKSVSWYQQVLGQGPQFIFQYYEKEERGRGNFPDRFSARQFPNYSSELNVNALLLGDSALYLCASSSPGGNIQYFGAGTRLSVL.